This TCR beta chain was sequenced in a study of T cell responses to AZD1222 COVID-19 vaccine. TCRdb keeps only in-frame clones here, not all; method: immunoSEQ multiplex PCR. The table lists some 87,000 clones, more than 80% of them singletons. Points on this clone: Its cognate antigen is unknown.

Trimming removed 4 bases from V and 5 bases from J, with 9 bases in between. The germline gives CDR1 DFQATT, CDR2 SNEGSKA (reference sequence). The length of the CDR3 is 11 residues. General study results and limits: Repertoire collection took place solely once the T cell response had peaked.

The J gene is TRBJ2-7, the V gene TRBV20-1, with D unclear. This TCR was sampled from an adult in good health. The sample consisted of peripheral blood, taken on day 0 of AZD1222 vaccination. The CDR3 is CSAKGSHEQYF. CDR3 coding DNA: TGCAGTGCTAAAGGCAGCCACGAGCAGTACTTC.